The 24 T cell receptor beta chains presented below share a single source sample, sequenced in a study of T cell repertoires in cytomegalovirus infection. From the reads, TCRdb called clonotypes with MiXCR, one entry per CDR3 protein. The sample has some 320,000 distinct CDR3 sequences, just under 30% seen once. Their antigens are not known. Here the sequenced sample was cultured PBMCs, taken from culture after CMV antigen stimulation. The receptors come from a human donor in good health (CMV status not recorded). Some clones in this sample may be carry-over from other donors' samples.

The chain joins TRBV12-3 or TRBV12-4 to TRBJ1-4; TRBD1 matches at 9 bases. V lost 2 bases and J lost 5; bases outside the gene matches: 12. The CDR3 totals 18 residues. The CDR3 region has the DNA TGTGCCAGCAGTTTAAGGGGAAACAGGGGGCAAGGGAATGAAAAACTGTTTTTT. Its protein is CASSLRGNRGQGNEKLFF.

This clonotype was recorded a few times. V gene TRBV10-3 combines with J gene TRBJ1-4; D not certain. There are 13 residues in the CDR3. From germline, CDR1 is ENHRY and CDR2 SYGVKD. The V gene lost 6 bases and the J gene lost 5 bases, with 10 bases spanning the gap. CDR3: CAIRALLNEKLFF. The CDR3 DNA follows: TGTGCCATCAGAGCCCTCCTAAATGAAAAACTGTTTTTT.

The chain joins TRBV28 to TRBJ2-1; 7 positions agree with TRBD2. The CDR3 is made up of 16 amino acids. After removal of 4 bases from V and 0 bases from J, the junction contained 6 bases not matched to a gene. Germline loops: CDR1 MDHEN, CDR2 SYDVKM. DNA for the CDR3: TGTGCCAGCAGTTCTCTAGCGGAATTCTCCTACAATGAGCAGTTCTTC. As protein: CASSSLAEFSYNEQFF.

This clonotype came up a few times. The chain recombines TRBV7-8 with TRBJ2-5; a possible D gene is TRBD2 (6 bases). Germline CDR1 and CDR2: SGHVS and FQNEAQ. Trimming pared 2 bases from V and 3 bases from J, leaving 10 bases between. This CDR3 comprises 14 residues. In DNA, the CDR3 is TGTGCCAGCAGCTTAAACGGGGGTAAAGAGACCCAGTACTTC. Amino acid sequence: CASSLNGGKETQYF.

The chain carries TRBV19 and TRBJ1-2, with D unclear. V lost 3 bases to trimming and J lost 1 base, with 3 bases between them. Germline V gives CDR1 LNHDA, CDR2 SQIVND (reference sequence). The length of the CDR3 is 12 residues. This CDR3 reads CASSMSNYGYTF. The CDR3 nucleotides are TGTGCCAGTAGTATGAGTAACTATGGCTACACCTTC.

The V call is TRBV4-2, the J call TRBJ2-7, with 8 bases identical to TRBD2. CDR3 size: 13 residues. J gave up 3 bases and V 3 bases, and 1 base lay outside the gene matches. Per the germline V gene, CDR1 is LGHNA and CDR2 is YNFKEQ. The CDR3 nucleotides are TGTGCCAGCAGCCAGGGACTAGACTACGAGCAGTACTTC. This gives the protein CASSQGLDYEQYF.

This clonotype was counted once. The junction shows a germline mismatch at one end, possibly a read error. CDR3 bases: TGTGCCAGCAGTTTACCCTCCAGGGGAGCAACTAATGAAAAACCGTTTTTT. Translation gives CASSLPSRGATNEKPFF. The J gene is TRBJ1-4, the V gene TRBV12-3 or TRBV12-4, with a possible D match to TRBD1 (6 bases). The CDR3 contains 17 residues.

There are many counts of this clonotype. The rearrangement links TRBV2 to TRBJ1-2; no clear D gene. Germline CDR1 SNHLY, CDR2 FYNNEI. This CDR3 is built from 12 residues. Trimming shortened V by 9 bases and J by 0 bases, and 8 bases separated the two germline ends. CDR3 sequence (DNA): TGTGCCAGGGCTGAAGCTAACTATGGCTACACCTTC. The encoded protein is CARAEANYGYTF.

This clonotype has only a few counts. This sequence joins TRBV20-1 and TRBJ2-2; TRBD1 agrees at 9 bases. Germline loops: CDR1 DFQATT, CDR2 SNEGSKA (reference sequence). The CDR3 loop spans 19 amino acids. Germline trimming cut 0 bases from V and 4 bases from J; bases unmatched to any gene: 15. The CDR3 coding sequence is TGCAGTGCTAGAGATCCCGGAACAGGGGGCTTCGAGGTCACCGGGGAGCTGTTTTTT. This sequence encodes CSARDPGTGGFEVTGELFF.

This chain links TRBV7-9 with TRBJ2-1; D ambiguous. This CDR3 region has 16 residues. Between the trimmed V and J ends, which lost 5 bases and 5 bases, there was a span of 19 bases. Germline lookup yields CDR1 SEHNR and CDR2 FQNEAQ (reference sequence). For the CDR3, the DNA is TGTGCCAGCAGCACCGGAGACGTTCGTGTGAACAATGAGCAGTTCTTC. Translation: CASSTGDVRVNNEQFF.

CDR3 residues: CASSSLLGDYGYTF. DNA of the CDR3: TGTGCCAGCAGCTCACTTTTAGGGGACTATGGCTACACCTTC. V gene TRBV7-2 combines with J gene TRBJ1-2, with D tentatively TRBD1 (5 bases). Germline values: CDR1 SGHTA, CDR2 FQGNSA. Trimming shortened V by 4 bases and J by 3 bases, and 12 bases separated the two germline ends. The length of the CDR3 is 14 residues.

This clonotype was seen at least ten times. The V call is TRBV28, the J call TRBJ2-1, with TRBD2 identical over 11 bases. V was pared by 4 bases and J by 5 bases, with 4 bases of the junction left unmatched. CDR1 and CDR2 from the germline V gene are MDHEN and SYDVKM. This CDR3 is 15 amino acids long. CDR3: CASSSSSGRNNEQFF. The CDR3 DNA is TGTGCCAGCAGTTCCTCTAGCGGGAGGAACAATGAGCAGTTCTTC.

This clonotype was seen ten or more times. The chain recombines TRBV7-2 with TRBJ2-7; 10 bases agree with TRBD2. J was trimmed by 2 bases and V by 2 bases; bases with no gene match: 12. The CDR3 is 18 amino acids. In germline, CDR1 is SGHTA, CDR2 FQGNSA. The CDR3 bases are TGTGCCAGCAGCTTATCGTCTAGCGGGAGCGCAACGACCTACGAGCAGTACTTC. Its translation is CASSLSSSGSATTYEQYF.

This clonotype was seen a few times. The V call is TRBV23-1, the J call TRBJ2-3, with no clear D. TRBV23-1 is annotated as an ORF whose role is uncertain. CDR3 length: 14 residues. Deletions cut 3 bases from V and 6 bases from J, with 13 bases between. CDR3 protein: CASSQAPGRDTQYF. For the CDR3, the DNA is TGCGCCAGCAGTCAGGCCCCAGGACGGGATACGCAGTATTTT.

The table lists this clonotype with many counts. This rearrangement joins TRBV11-1 to TRBJ2-3; the D gene is possibly TRBD1 (5 bases). CDR1 is SGHAT, CDR2 FQDESV, per germline (reference sequence). Trimming stripped 4 bases from V and 1 base from J, with 15 bases between. The CDR3 runs 16 residues. DNA of the CDR3: TGTGCCAGCAGCTCAAAAAGAGACAGACGCACAGATACGCAGTATTTT. It specifies CASSSKRDRRTDTQYF. Full variable domain (missing parts from reference TRBV11-1 and TRBJ2-3): EAEVAQSPRYKITEKSQAVAFWCDPISGHATLYWYRQILGQGPELLVQFQDESVVDDSQLPKDRFSAERLKGVDSTLKIQPAELGDSAMYLCASSSKRDRRTDTQYFGPGTRLTVL.

The rearrangement links TRBV6-1 to TRBJ1-5; D is unclear. The CDR3 is 13 amino acids. Per the germline V gene, CDR1 is MNHNS and CDR2 is SASEGT. The V gene lost 2 bases and the J gene lost 7 bases, with 9 bases spanning the gap. CDR3 sequence: CASSESGLQPQHF. In DNA form, the CDR3 reads TGTGCCAGCAGTGAATCCGGGCTCCAGCCCCAGCATTTT.

In this sample, this clonotype turned up a few times. The chain has TRBV7-2 and TRBJ2-5; D ambiguous. The CDR3 is 14 residues long. Germline CDR1 SGHTA, CDR2 FQGNSA. The V end was cut by 1 base, the J end by 4 bases, with 10 bases between. CDR3 coding DNA: TGTGCCAGCAGCTTAGGGCCTGGCGGAGAGACCCAGTACTTC. Residues: CASSLGPGGETQYF.

The chain carries TRBV29-1 and TRBJ2-7; D gene ambiguous. The CDR3 sequence is 12 residues long. V lost 4 bases, J lost 4 bases, and 11 bases lay in between. From germline, CDR1 is SQVTM and CDR2 ANQGSEA. CDR3 residues: CSVAPQGYEQYF. The CDR3 nucleotides read TGCAGCGTTGCCCCTCAAGGGTACGAGCAGTACTTC.

This chain connects TRBV27 to TRBJ2-7, with 9 bases aligning to TRBD2. The V and J ends lost 3 bases and 7 bases, in that order; junction bases with no gene match: 10. This CDR3 comprises 15 residues. CDR1 MNHEY and CDR2 SMNVEV come from the germline V gene (reference sequence). The CDR3 DNA reads TGTGCCAGCAGTTTTGCGGGAGGGCCCCGGGGTGAGCAGTACTTC. It specifies CASSFAGGPRGEQYF.

The gene calls are TRBV7-9 and TRBJ1-4, with unresolved D. Germline V gene data show CDR1 as SEHNR and CDR2 as FQNEAQ (reference sequence). Trimming pared 5 bases from V and 4 bases from J, leaving 11 bases between. The CDR3 covers 14 residues. CDR3: CASSAYGFNEKLFF. CDR3 DNA sequence: TGTGCCAGCAGCGCCTACGGGTTTAATGAAAAACTGTTTTTT.

This clonotype has only a few counts. This chain uses TRBV20-1 with TRBJ1-5; no clear D gene. The germline gives CDR1 DFQATT, CDR2 SNEGSKA (reference sequence). V lost 1 base and J 9 bases, leaving 13 bases between the germline ends. The CDR3 contains 13 residues. CDR3 DNA sequence: TGCAGTGCTAGAGTGGAAACCGAGGGGCCCCAGCATTTT. It specifies CSARVETEGPQHF.

V and J are TRBV6-5 and TRBJ1-2, with 9 bases that match TRBD1. V lost 6 bases and J lost 8; bases outside the gene matches: 4. This CDR3 spans 12 amino acids. CDR1 and CDR2 from the germline V gene are MNHEY and SVGAGI. CDR3 nucleotides: TGTGCCAGCAGACTAGGGACAGGGGGCTACACCTTC. Residues: CASRLGTGGYTF.

This chain uses TRBV6-1 with TRBJ2-7; D gene unclear. The CDR3 sequence is 15 residues long. Trimming pared 0 bases from V and 1 base from J, leaving 10 bases between. The germline CDR1 and CDR2 sequences are MNHNS and SASEGT. This chain's CDR3 is CASSEAVKKSYEQYF. The DNA of the CDR3 is TGTGCCAGCAGTGAAGCGGTAAAGAAGTCCTACGAGCAGTACTTC.

In this sample, this clonotype turned up a few times. The rearrangement joins TRBV6-5 to TRBJ1-5; 7 bases are a match to TRBD1. This CDR3 region has 15 residues. Germline V CDR1 and CDR2: MNHEY, SVGAGI. V was pared by 5 bases and J by 0 bases, with 4 bases of the junction left unmatched. CDR3 DNA sequence: TGTGCCAGCAGTACAGGGGATAATAGCAATCAGCCCCAGCATTTT. Amino acids: CASSTGDNSNQPQHF.